This record concerns one TCR beta chain sequence. This entry belongs to a study of blood T cell repertoires in COVID-19. In the study's own analysis: Counts of nucleated cells, estimated from reference gene primer amplification, were obtained. Sequenced by immunoSEQ multiplex PCR; TCRdb stores in-frame clones only, minus some. That table furnishes V, J and clone size, whereas the DNA furnished D and trimming. Among approximately 200,000 clones listed, 80% to 90% were seen once. CDR1 is SGHDN, CDR2 FVKESK, per germline. V shed 2 bases and J shed 3 bases, with 13 bases lying between them. This CDR3 has 15 residues.

The source material was peripheral blood. This chain joins TRBV14 and TRBJ1-1; possibly TRBD1 for D (6 bases). This TCR derives from a man aged 50 or older with acute or convalescent COVID-19. The CDR3 DNA sequence: TGTGCCAGCAGCCAAAACAGGGCCGGGGACACTGAAGCTTTCTTT. It codes for CASSQNRAGDTEAFF.